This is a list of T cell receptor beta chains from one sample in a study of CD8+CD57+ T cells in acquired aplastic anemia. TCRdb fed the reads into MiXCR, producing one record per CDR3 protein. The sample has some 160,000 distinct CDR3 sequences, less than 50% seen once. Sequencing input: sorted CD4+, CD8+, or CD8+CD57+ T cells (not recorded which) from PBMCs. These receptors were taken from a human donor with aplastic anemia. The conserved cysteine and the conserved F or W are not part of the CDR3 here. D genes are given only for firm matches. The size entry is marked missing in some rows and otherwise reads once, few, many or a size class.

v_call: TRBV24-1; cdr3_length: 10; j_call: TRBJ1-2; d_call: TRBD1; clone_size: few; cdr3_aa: ATSTGIGGYT
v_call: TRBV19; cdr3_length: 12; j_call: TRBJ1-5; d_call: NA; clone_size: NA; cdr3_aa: ASSGVGGDQPQH
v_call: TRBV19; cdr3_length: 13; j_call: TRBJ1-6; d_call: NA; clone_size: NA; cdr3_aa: ASTEGGLRGSSLH
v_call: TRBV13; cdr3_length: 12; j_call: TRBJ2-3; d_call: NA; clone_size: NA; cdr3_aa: ASSPDGLTDTQY
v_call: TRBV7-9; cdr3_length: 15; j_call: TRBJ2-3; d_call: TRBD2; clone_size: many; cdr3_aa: ASSSRASGFSTDTQY
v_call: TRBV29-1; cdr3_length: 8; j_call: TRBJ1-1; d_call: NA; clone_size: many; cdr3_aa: SVVEYEAF
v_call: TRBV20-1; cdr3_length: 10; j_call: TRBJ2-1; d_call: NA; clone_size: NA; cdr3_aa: SASGALPPRF
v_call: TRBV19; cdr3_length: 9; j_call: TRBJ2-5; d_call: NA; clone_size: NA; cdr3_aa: ASRIGETQY
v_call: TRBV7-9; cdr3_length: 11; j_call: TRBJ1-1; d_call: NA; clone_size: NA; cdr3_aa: ASTPGGNTEAF
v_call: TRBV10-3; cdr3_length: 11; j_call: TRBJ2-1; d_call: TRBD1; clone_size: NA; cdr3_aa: AMRGTDNNEQF
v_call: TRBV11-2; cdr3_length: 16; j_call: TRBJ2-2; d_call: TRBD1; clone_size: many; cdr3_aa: ASSLEGTASRYTGELF
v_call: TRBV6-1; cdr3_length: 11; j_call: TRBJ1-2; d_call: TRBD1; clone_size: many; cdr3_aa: ASTSGTGSGYT
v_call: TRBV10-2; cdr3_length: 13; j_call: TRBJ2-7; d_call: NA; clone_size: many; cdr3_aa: ASRKGTPSSYEQY
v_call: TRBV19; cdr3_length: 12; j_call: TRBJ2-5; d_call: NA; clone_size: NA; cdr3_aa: ASSIWGTMETQY
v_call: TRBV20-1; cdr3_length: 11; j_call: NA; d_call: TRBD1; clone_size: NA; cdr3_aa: SAGTGNWYEQY
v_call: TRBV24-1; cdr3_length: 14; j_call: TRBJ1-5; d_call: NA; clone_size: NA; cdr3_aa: ATSDRPQGRNQPQH
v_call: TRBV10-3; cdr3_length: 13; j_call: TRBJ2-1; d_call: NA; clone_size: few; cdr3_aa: AISGDVSSYNEQF
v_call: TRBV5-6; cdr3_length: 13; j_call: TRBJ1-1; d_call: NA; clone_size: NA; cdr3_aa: ASSLPRGSNTEAF
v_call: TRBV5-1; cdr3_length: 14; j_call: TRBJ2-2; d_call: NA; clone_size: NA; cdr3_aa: ASSLDGGASTGELF
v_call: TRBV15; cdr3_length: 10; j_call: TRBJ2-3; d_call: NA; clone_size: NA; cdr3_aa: ATSRSGTTQY
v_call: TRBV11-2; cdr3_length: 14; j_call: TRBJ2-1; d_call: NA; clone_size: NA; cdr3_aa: ASSLPGLPTYNEQF
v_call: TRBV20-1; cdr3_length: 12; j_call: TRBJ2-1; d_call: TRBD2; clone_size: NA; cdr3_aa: SVPLSGSLNEQF
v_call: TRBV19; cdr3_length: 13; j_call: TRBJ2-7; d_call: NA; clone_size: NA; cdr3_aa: ASSPRWGVNYEQY